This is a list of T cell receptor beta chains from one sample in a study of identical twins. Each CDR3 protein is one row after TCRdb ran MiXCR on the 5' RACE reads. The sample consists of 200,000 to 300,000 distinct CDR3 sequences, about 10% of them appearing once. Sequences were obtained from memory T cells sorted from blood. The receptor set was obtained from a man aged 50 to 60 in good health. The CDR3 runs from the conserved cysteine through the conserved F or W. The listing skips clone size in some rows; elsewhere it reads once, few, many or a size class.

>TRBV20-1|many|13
CSARRGGLSEQFF
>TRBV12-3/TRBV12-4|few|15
CASSLGLGATGELFF
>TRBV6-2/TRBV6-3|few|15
CASSFSPLYSDTQYF
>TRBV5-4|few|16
CASSFSGGGGKDTQYF
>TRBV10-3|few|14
CAIRPEAGGYEQYF
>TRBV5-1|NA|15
CASSLLAGGPNEQFF
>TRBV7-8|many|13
CASSFGQGGEQYF
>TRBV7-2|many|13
CASSLASSYEQYF
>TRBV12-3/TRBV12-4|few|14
CASSSLWGSNEQFF
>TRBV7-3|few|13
CASSLSFRDEQFF
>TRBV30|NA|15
CAWSIRRSTNEKLFF
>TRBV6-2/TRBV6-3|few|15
CASKGQGRRNQPQHF
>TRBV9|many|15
CASSVWGRSSDEQYF
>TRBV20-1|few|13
CSARRDRGLGYTF
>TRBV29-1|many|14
CSVEGSQPTDTQYF
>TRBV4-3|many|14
CASSQGARYNEQFF
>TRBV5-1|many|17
CASSLARTGATTDTQYF
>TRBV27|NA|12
CASSLRTGGMFF
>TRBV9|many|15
CASRSGGYTGNTIYF
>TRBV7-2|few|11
CASSSFAEAFF
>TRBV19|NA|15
CASHTGLGIASPQHF
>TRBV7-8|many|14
CASSVQGFPTEAFF
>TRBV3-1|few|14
CASSQGGGLNEQFF
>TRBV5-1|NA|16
CASSLARTSDPDTQYF
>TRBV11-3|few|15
CASSLESSSYNEQFF
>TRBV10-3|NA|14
CAISDTGRTGELFF
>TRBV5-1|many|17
CASSMQTGGTNTGELFF
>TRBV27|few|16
CASRDSGQGYNQPQHF
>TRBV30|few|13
CAWGTGGNQPQHF
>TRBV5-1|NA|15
CASSLMETRQETQYF
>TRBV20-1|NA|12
CSASTGGETQYF
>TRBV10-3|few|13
CAIRPRETYEQYF
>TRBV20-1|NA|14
CSAASPSRTDTQYF
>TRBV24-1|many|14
CATSRLGSPDEQFF
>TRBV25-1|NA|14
CASRETGDNSPLHF
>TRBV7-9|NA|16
CASSISYGGPGDTQYF
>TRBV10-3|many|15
CAIRETDRGSYEQYF
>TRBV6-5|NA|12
CASSSGLTPTYF
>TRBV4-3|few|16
CASSQDYTGAQETQYF
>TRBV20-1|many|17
CSARAIRLAGGLNEQFF
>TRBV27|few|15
CASSSTQSRGYEQYF